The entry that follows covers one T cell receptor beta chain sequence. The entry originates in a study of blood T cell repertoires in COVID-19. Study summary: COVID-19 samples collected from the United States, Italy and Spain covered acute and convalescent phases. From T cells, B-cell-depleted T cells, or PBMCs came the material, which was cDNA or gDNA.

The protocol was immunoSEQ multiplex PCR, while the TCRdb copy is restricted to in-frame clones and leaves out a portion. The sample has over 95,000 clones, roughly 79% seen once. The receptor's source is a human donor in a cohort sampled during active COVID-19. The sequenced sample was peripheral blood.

The CDR3 sequence: CASSRQGYQPQHF. The CDR3, as DNA: TGTGCCAGCAGTAGACAGGGATATCAGCCCCAGCATTTT. The chain is built from TRBV6-2 or TRBV6-3 and TRBJ1-5; 7 nucleotides align to TRBD1. In germline, CDR1 is MNHEY, CDR2 SVGEGT. The CDR3 consists of 13 residues. V shed 5 bases and J 5 bases; nucleotides not matched to a gene: 3.